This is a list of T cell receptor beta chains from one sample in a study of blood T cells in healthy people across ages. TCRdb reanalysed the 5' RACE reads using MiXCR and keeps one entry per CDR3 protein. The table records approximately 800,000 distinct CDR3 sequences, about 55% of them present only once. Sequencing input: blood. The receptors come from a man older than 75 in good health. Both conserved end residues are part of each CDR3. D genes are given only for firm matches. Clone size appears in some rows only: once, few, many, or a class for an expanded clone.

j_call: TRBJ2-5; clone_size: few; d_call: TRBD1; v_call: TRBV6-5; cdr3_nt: TGTGCCAGCAGTTCTGGACAGGGCAGAGGGGAGACCCAGTACTTC; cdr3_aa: CASSSGQGRGETQYF
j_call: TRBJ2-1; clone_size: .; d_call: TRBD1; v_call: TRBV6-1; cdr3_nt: TGTGCCAGCAGTGCCTCGACAGGGGGCTCCTACAATGAGCAGTTCTTC; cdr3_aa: CASSASTGGSYNEQFF
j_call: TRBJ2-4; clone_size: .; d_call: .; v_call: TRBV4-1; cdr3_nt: TGCGCCAGCAGCCAAGAACCAGGGGGGCGAGCCAGAAACATTCAGTACTTC; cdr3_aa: CASSQEPGGRARNIQYF
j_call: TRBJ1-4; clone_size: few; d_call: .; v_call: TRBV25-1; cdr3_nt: TGTGCCAGCAGACCGGGGCCGACTAATGAAAAACTGTTTTTT; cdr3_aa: CASRPGPTNEKLFF
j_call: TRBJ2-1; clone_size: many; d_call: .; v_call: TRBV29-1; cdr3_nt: TGCAGCGTTGACGAGGGCCCCACGGGAGAGCAGTTCTTC; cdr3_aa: CSVDEGPTGEQFF
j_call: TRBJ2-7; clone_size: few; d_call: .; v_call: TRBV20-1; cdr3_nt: TGCAGTGCTTTTAAAACAGGGCCGGGGGACCGATCCTACGAGCAGTACTTC; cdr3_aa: CSAFKTGPGDRSYEQYF
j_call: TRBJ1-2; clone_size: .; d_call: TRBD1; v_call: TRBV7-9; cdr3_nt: TGTGCCAGCAGTTTTCAGGGGGCGACTACCCAAGCTAACTATGGCTACACCTTC; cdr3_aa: CASSFQGATTQANYGYTF
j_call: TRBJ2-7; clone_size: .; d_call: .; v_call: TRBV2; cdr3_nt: TGTGCCAGCAAGGTAGCGGTCGAGCAGTACTTC; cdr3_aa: CASKVAVEQYF
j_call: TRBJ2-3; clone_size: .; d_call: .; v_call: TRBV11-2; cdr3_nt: TGTGCCAGCAGCGCCAGTCAGGCCCCCGTGGGATACGCGTATTTT; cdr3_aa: CASSASQAPVGYAYF
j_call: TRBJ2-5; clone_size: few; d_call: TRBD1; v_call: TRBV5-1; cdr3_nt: TGCGCCAGCAGCTCCGCTGACAGGGTGGAAGAGACCCAGTACTTC; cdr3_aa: CASSSADRVEETQYF
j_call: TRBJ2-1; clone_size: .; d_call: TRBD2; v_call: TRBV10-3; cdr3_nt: TGTGCCATCAGCCGGACTAGCGAGTACAATGAGCAGTTCTTC; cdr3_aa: CAISRTSEYNEQFF
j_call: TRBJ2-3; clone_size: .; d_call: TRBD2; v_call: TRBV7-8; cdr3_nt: TGTGCCAGCAGCTCCCGAAGGCTAGCGGCACACAGATACGCGTATTTT; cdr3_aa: CASSSRRLAAHRYAYF
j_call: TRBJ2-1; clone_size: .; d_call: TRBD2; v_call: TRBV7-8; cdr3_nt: TGTGCCAGCAGCCATGGGACTAGCGGGAGCAGTCCCTCCTACAATGAGCAGTTCTTC; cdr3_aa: CASSHGTSGSSPSYNEQFF
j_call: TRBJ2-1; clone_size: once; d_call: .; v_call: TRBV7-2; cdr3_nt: TGTGCCAGCAGCTTATTCGTCGGGGGACTTCCCCGGAGTAGTGGCAATGAGCAGTTCTTC; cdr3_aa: CASSLFVGGLPRSSGNEQFF
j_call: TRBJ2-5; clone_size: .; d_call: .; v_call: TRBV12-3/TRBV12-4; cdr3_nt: TGTGCCAGCAGTTTAGGGGTGGGTTTTTATGAGCAGTACTTC; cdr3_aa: CASSLGVGFYEQYF
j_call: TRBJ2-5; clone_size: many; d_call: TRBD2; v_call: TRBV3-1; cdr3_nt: TGTGCCAGCAGCCAAGATCTCGGGGGGGGTGTAGAGACCCAGTACTTC; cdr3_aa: CASSQDLGGGVETQYF
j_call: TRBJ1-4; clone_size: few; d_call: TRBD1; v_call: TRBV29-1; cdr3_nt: TGCAGCGTTAGGACAGGGACGGAAAAACTGTTTTTT; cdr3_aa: CSVRTGTEKLFF
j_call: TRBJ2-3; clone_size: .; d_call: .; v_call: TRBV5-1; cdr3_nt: TGCGCCAGCAGCTTGTCCCTTTTCGATACGCAGTATTTT; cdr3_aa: CASSLSLFDTQYF
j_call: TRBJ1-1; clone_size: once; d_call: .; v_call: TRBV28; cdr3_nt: TGTGCCAGCAGTTTTCGAAGCGCAGAAACTTTCTTT; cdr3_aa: CASSFRSAETFF
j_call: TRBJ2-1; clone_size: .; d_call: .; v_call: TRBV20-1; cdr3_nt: TGCAGTGCTAGACGGGTACACAGACCAACGCGCGATGAGCAGTTCTTC; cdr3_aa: CSARRVHRPTRDEQFF
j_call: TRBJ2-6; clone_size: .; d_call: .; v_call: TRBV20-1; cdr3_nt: TGCAGTGCTCCCAGGGCAGGGGGGACCGGGGCCAACGTCCTGACTTTC; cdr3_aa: CSAPRAGGTGANVLTF
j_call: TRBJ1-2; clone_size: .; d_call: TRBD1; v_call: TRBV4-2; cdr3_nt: TGTGCCAGCAGCCAAGTATTCGGGACAGGCATGGGTAATGGCTACACCTTC; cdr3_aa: CASSQVFGTGMGNGYTF
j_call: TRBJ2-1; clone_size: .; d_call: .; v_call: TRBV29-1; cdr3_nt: TGCAGCGTTGATAGGCGGAGCTCCTACAATGAGCAGTTCTTC; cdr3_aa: CSVDRRSSYNEQFF
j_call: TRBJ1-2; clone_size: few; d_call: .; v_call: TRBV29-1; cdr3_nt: TGCAGCGTTGTAGTAGGCCTCCACTATGGCTACACCTTC; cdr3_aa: CSVVVGLHYGYTF
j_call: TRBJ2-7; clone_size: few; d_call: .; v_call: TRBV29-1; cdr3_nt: TGCAGCGGGACCCTAGGCTACGAGCAGTACTTC; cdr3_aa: CSGTLGYEQYF
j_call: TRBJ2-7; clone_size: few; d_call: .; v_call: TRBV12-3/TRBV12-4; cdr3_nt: TGTGCCAGCAGCAGTCGTGGGACTCGACCTTACGAGCAGTACTTC; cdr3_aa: CASSSRGTRPYEQYF
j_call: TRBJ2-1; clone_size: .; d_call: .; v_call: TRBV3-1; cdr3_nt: TGTGCCAGCAGCCAAAGAACTGTTGAGCAGTTCTTC; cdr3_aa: CASSQRTVEQFF
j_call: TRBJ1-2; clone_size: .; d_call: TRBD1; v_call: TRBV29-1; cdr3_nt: TGCAGCGTTGAAATCGGGACAGGGGGAATCTATGGCTACACCTTC; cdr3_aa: CSVEIGTGGIYGYTF
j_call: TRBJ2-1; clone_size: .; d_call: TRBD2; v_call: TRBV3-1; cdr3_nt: TGTGCCAGCAGCCAAGTCTTTACTAGCGGGAGGGGAGATGAGCAGTTCTTC; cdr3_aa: CASSQVFTSGRGDEQFF
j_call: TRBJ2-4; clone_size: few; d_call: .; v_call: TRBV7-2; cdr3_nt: TGTGCCAGCAGCTTTGGGTATGCCAAAAACATTCAGTACTTC; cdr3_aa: CASSFGYAKNIQYF
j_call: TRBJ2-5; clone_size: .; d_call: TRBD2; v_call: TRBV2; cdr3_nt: TGTGCCAGCAGTGAGAGGCGGAGCGGGAGCGGTGGGGAGACCCAGTACTTC; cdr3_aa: CASSERRSGSGGETQYF
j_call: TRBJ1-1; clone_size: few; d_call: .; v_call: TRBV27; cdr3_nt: TGTGCCAGCAGCCCCCGGCAAATTATGAACACTGAAGCTTTCTTT; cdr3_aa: CASSPRQIMNTEAFF
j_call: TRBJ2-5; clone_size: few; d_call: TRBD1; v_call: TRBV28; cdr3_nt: TGTGCCAGCAGGTCTAGGACAGGTCCAGATCAAGAGACCCAGTACTTC; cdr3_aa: CASRSRTGPDQETQYF
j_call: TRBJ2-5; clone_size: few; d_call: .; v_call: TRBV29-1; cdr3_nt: TGCAGCGGTAGTGGGGGAGGAGAGACCCAGTACTTC; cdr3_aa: CSGSGGGETQYF
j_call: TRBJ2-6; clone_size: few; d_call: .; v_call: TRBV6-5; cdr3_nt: TGTGCCAGCAGTTATCAGGCGACCTCTGGGGCCAACGTCCTGACTTTC; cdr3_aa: CASSYQATSGANVLTF
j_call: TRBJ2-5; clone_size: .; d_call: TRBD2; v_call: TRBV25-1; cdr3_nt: TGTGCCAGCAGTGCGTCCGGGAGGGGATTTCAAGAGACCCAGTACTTC; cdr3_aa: CASSASGRGFQETQYF
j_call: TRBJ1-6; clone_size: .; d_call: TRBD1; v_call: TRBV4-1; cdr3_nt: TGCGCCAGCAGCCCCAGGGGGGCACCCCTCCACTTT; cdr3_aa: CASSPRGAPLHF
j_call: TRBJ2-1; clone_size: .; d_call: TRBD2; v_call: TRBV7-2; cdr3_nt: TGTGCCAGCAGCTTTAGCGGGGAGACCTACAATGAGCAGTTCTTC; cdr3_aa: CASSFSGETYNEQFF
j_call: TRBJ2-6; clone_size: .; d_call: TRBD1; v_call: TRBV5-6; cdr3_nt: TGTGCCGGCAGCGACTACAGGGGCCGGAATATTGGGGCCAACGTCCTGACTTTC; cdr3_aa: CAGSDYRGRNIGANVLTF
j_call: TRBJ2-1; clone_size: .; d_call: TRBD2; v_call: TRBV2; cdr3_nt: TGTACCAGCAGGTGGACTAGCGGGAGGCCCCCCTCCTACAATGAGCAGTTCTTC; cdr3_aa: CTSRWTSGRPPSYNEQFF
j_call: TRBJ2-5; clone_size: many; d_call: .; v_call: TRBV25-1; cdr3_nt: TGTGCCAGCAGTGCCCCCCAAGAGACCCAGTACTTC; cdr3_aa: CASSAPQETQYF
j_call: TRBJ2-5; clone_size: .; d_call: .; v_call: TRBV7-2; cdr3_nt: TGTGCCAGCACCCTTACCCGGGCTAGCACAGAGACCCAGTACTTC; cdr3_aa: CASTLTRASTETQYF
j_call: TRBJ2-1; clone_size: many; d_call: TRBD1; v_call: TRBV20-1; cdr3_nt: TGCAGTGCTAGAATCCCCGCCACAGGGGGTGAGCAGTTCTTC; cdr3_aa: CSARIPATGGEQFF
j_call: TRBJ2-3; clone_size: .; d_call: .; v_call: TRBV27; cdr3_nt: TGTGCCAGCAGTTTATTAGGATCCCAGCACAGATACGCGTATTTT; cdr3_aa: CASSLLGSQHRYAYF
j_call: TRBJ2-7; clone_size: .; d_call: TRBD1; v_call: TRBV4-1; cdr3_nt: TGCGCCAGCAGCCAAGAAGGGGACAGGGGGACCTACGAGCAGTACTTC; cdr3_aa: CASSQEGDRGTYEQYF
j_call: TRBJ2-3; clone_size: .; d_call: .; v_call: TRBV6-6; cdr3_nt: TGTGCCAGCAGTTACCCTGGAGAGACAGTATACGCGTATTTT; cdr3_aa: CASSYPGETVYAYF
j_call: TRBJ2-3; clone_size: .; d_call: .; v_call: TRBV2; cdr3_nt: TGTGCCAGCAGTGAAGGGTCCGCTGGGCCTAACACAGATACGCAGTATTTT; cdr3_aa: CASSEGSAGPNTDTQYF
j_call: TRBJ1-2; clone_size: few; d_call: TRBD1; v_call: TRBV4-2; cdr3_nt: TGTGCCAGCAGCCAGGGGACAGCCCTATCTAACTATGGCTACACCTTC; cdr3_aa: CASSQGTALSNYGYTF
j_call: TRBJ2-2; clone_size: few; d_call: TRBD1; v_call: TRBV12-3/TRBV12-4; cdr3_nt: TGTGCCAGTCATCGACAGGGCGGAATCGGGGAGCTGTTTTTT; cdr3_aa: CASHRQGGIGELFF
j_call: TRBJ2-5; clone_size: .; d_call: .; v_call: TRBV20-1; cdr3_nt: TGCAGTGCCAGCCCGAGCAGGGGGGAACCTAATGAGCAGTACTTC; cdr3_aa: CSASPSRGEPNEQYF